This T cell receptor beta chain is from a study of T cell repertoires in cytomegalovirus infection. Overall study: Signatures in public TCR beta sequences pointed to both CMV infection and matching HLA type.

A single record per CDR3 protein comes from TCRdb applying MiXCR to the reads. The repertoire holds 150,000 to 200,000 distinct CDR3 sequences, with about 15% as singletons. Losses at the gene ends were 8 bases for V and 4 bases for J; bases not matched to a gene: 8. CDR1 is MNHEY and CDR2 is SVGAGI in the germline V gene. The CDR3 is 14 amino acids. General study findings and limits: HLA-C-restricted CMV-specific TCR beta clonotypes were dominant in the ex vivo response. Of the TCR beta families, the public ones yielded a cumulative frequency that identified carriers of CMV plus the relevant HLA.

This clonotype was observed many times. Its matching antigen is unknown. The sample taken for sequencing was PBMCs. The TCR comes from a human donor in good health (CMV status not recorded). Some clones in this sample may be carry-over from other donors' samples. This chain links TRBV6-5 with TRBJ2-4, with 7 nucleotides matching TRBD1. CDR3 sequence reads: CASSRGDSKNIQYF. In DNA, the CDR3 is TGTGCCAGCTCTAGAGGGGACAGTAAAAACATTCAGTACTTC.